Listed below are T cell receptor beta chains from one sample, sequenced in a study of technical replicates of blood from four donors. Only in-frame clones appear in the TCRdb table, and some are missing; sequencing was by immunoSEQ multiplex PCR. The data show fewer than 65,000 clones, about 89% seen once. Source material: PBMCs. These receptors originate from a human donor in good health. Some clones in this sample may be carry-over from other donors' samples. Both conserved end residues are part of each CDR3. The order of the fields is CDR3 DNA, CDR3 protein, J gene, clone size, V gene, D gene. D genes are given only for firm matches. For some rows the clone size is stated as once, few or many, or as a class when expanded; others skip it.

CDR3 DNA: TGTGCCAGCAGGCCCGGGGGGCGCTCCTACAATGAGCAGTTCTTC
CDR3 protein: CASRPGGRSYNEQFF
J gene: TRBJ2-1
clone size: .
V gene: TRBV2
D gene: .

CDR3 DNA: TGTGCCAGCAGCTCCCCCCGCGGGACGAACACCGGGGAGCTGTTTTTT
CDR3 protein: CASSSPRGTNTGELFF
J gene: TRBJ2-2
clone size: .
V gene: TRBV2
D gene: .

CDR3 DNA: TGCGCCAGCAGCCAAGATCAACTAGCGGGGGGCCTGCCTCGCAATGAGCAGTTCTTC
CDR3 protein: CASSQDQLAGGLPRNEQFF
J gene: TRBJ2-1
clone size: .
V gene: TRBV4-1
D gene: TRBD2

CDR3 DNA: TGTGCCAGCAGTGCAGAAAACGGGAACATTCAGTACTTC
CDR3 protein: CASSAENGNIQYF
J gene: TRBJ2-4
clone size: .
V gene: TRBV2
D gene: .

CDR3 DNA: TGTGCCAGCTCGGGGGACAGGGGGAGTCAGCCCCAGCATTTT
CDR3 protein: CASSGDRGSQPQHF
J gene: TRBJ1-5
clone size: .
V gene: TRBV18
D gene: TRBD1

CDR3 DNA: TGTGCCAGCAGTCTCGACGGGACCGGGGAGCTGTTTTTT
CDR3 protein: CASSLDGTGELFF
J gene: TRBJ2-2
clone size: .
V gene: TRBV5-4
D gene: .

CDR3 DNA: TGTGCCAGCAGCTCCCGGACAGGGTGGGAAGCCGGGGAGCTGTTTTTT
CDR3 protein: CASSSRTGWEAGELFF
J gene: TRBJ2-2
clone size: .
V gene: TRBV7-2
D gene: TRBD1

CDR3 DNA: TGTGCCAGCAGCTTAGCAGCGGGCTCCTACGAGCAGTACTTC
CDR3 protein: CASSLAAGSYEQYF
J gene: TRBJ2-7
clone size: .
V gene: TRBV7-2
D gene: .

CDR3 DNA: TGTGCCTGGGGGCCGGGGCGGGAGAATGGAGAGACCCAGTACTTC
CDR3 protein: CAWGPGRENGETQYF
J gene: TRBJ2-5
clone size: .
V gene: TRBV30
D gene: TRBD2

CDR3 DNA: TGTGCCAGCAGCCCCGCGGGGGCGGTATCCGGCTACACCTTC
CDR3 protein: CASSPAGAVSGYTF
J gene: TRBJ1-2
clone size: .
V gene: TRBV7-2
D gene: .

CDR3 DNA: TGTGCCAGCAGCCAAGCGGTCATAAACATTCAGTACTTC
CDR3 protein: CASSQAVINIQYF
J gene: TRBJ2-4
clone size: .
V gene: TRBV4-2
D gene: .

CDR3 DNA: TGCGCCAGCAGCCCAACTAGCGGGGGAGGTGTTGATACGCAGTATTTT
CDR3 protein: CASSPTSGGGVDTQYF
J gene: TRBJ2-3
clone size: .
V gene: TRBV5-1
D gene: TRBD2

CDR3 DNA: TGTGCCAGCAAACGGCAGGGGGATGGCAATCAGCCCCAGCATTTT
CDR3 protein: CASKRQGDGNQPQHF
J gene: TRBJ1-5
clone size: .
V gene: TRBV27
D gene: TRBD1

CDR3 DNA: TGTGCCAGAAGCCCGCACCCCGGGACAAAGTCCTACGAGCAGTACTTC
CDR3 protein: CARSPHPGTKSYEQYF
J gene: TRBJ2-7
clone size: once
V gene: TRBV5-3
D gene: .

CDR3 DNA: TGTGCCAGCAGCTTTTTCAGGGGAGATAATGAAAAACTGTTTTTT
CDR3 protein: CASSFFRGDNEKLFF
J gene: TRBJ1-4
clone size: .
V gene: TRBV7-8
D gene: .

CDR3 DNA: TGTGCCAGTAGTATCGCTAGCGGGCCTTACAATGAGCAGTTCTTC
CDR3 protein: CASSIASGPYNEQFF
J gene: TRBJ2-1
clone size: .
V gene: TRBV19
D gene: TRBD2

CDR3 DNA: TGTGCCAGCAGCTTAAGCGGGGGAAATTACAATGAGCAGTTCTTC
CDR3 protein: CASSLSGGNYNEQFF
J gene: TRBJ2-1
clone size: .
V gene: TRBV7-3
D gene: TRBD2

CDR3 DNA: TGCGCCAGCAGCCAAGATTTCTCTGCGGGGGGATCCTACGAGCAGTACTTC
CDR3 protein: CASSQDFSAGGSYEQYF
J gene: TRBJ2-7
clone size: .
V gene: TRBV4-3
D gene: TRBD2

CDR3 DNA: TGTGCCAGCAGTTTAAGCAGGGGGCTCGAGCAGTACTTC
CDR3 protein: CASSLSRGLEQYF
J gene: TRBJ2-7
clone size: .
V gene: TRBV27
D gene: TRBD1

CDR3 DNA: TGCGCCAGCAGCCGAAGCACAGGCTTGAACGAGCAGTACTTC
CDR3 protein: CASSRSTGLNEQYF
J gene: TRBJ2-7
clone size: .
V gene: TRBV4-1
D gene: .

CDR3 DNA: TGTGCCAGCAGCATTACGGGGGATACGCAGTATTTT
CDR3 protein: CASSITGDTQYF
J gene: TRBJ2-3
clone size: .
V gene: TRBV13
D gene: .

CDR3 DNA: TGTGCCAGCAGCTTAGGTCGTAGGACTAGCGGTGTCACAGATACGCAGTATTTT
CDR3 protein: CASSLGRRTSGVTDTQYF
J gene: TRBJ2-3
clone size: once
V gene: TRBV7-3
D gene: TRBD2

CDR3 DNA: TGTGCCAGCAGGCCAGCGGGGGGGGGCACTGAAGCTTTCTTT
CDR3 protein: CASRPAGGGTEAFF
J gene: TRBJ1-1
clone size: .
V gene: TRBV7-2
D gene: .

CDR3 DNA: TGTGCCATCAGTGAGTCGATCTTGGACAGGGGGATATATGGCTACACCTTC
CDR3 protein: CAISESILDRGIYGYTF
J gene: TRBJ1-2
clone size: .
V gene: TRBV10-3
D gene: TRBD1

CDR3 DNA: TGTGCCAGTAGTACCAGGACAGGGGACTATGGCTACACCTTC
CDR3 protein: CASSTRTGDYGYTF
J gene: TRBJ1-2
clone size: .
V gene: TRBV19
D gene: TRBD1

CDR3 DNA: TGCAGCGGCAGGGCAACGAGGACTGAAGCTTTCTTT
CDR3 protein: CSGRATRTEAFF
J gene: TRBJ1-1
clone size: .
V gene: TRBV29-1
D gene: .